Listed here is a single T cell receptor beta chain. V lost 2 bases and J 1 base, leaving 8 bases between the germline ends. The germline gives CDR1 MNHEY, CDR2 SVGEGT. The CDR3 totals 15 residues. The data were obtained in a study of blood T cell repertoires in COVID-19. Assay used: immunoSEQ multiplex PCR; TCRdb lists only in-frame clones, some missing. The repertoire consists of about 310,000 clones, with roughly 89% occurring once and the leading ten covering 3.5% to 5%. Enrollees, roughly 18 to 89 years old, lived in approximately 25 US areas. Participant-reported clinical history was the basis for cohort assignment.

This TCR was sampled from a woman in her late teens or twenties with acute COVID-19. The chain recombines TRBV6-2 or TRBV6-3 with TRBJ1-4; the D is unclear. Sequenced sample: PBMCs or T cells enriched from blood (not recorded which). The CDR3 DNA reads TGTGCCAGCAGTTACGGTGGCCGAACTAATGAAAAACTGTTTTTT. It is translated as CASSYGGRTNEKLFF.